The present entry profiles one TCR beta chain with its context. Its antigen remains unknown. Germline assignment: CDR1 SNHLY and CDR2 FYNNEI. V shed 0 bases and J shed 0 bases, with 21 bases lying between them. The length of the CDR3 is 21 residues. The sample comes from a study of cytomegalovirus exposure and HLA in healthy donors. Broader study findings: Highly shared sequence variants in one cluster were likely a sequencing artifact.

In the PCR, 60 Vbeta and 13 Jbeta primers were used. Produced via immunoSEQ multiplex PCR; TCRdb's table is partial and in-frame only. Of 110,000 to 150,000 clones in the sample, around three quarters were seen once. Source material: PBMCs. The sequence came from a woman in her 40s in good health and CMV-seronegative. V is TRBV2 and J is TRBJ2-6; D gene uncertain. The CDR3 DNA reads TGTGCCAGCAGTGAAGCGCCCCAAGGCAGGTCATTTACCTCTGGGGCCAACGTCCTGACTTTC. As protein: CASSEAPQGRSFTSGANVLTF.